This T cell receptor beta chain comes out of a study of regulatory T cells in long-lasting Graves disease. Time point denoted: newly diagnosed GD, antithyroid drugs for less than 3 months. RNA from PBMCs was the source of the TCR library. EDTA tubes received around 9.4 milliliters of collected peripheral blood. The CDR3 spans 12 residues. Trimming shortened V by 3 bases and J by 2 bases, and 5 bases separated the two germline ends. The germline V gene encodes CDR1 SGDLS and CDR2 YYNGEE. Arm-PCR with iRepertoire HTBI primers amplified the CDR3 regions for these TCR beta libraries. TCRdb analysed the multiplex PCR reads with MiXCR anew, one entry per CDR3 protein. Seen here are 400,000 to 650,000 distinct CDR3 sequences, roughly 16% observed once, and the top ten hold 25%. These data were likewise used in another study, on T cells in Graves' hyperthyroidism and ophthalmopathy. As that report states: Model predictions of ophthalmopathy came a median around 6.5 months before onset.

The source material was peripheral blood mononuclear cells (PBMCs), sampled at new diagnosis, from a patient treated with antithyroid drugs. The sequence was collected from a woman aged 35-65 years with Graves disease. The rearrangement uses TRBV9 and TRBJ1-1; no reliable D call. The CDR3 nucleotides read TGTGCCAGCAGCGGCCATAACACTGAAGCTTTCTTT. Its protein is CASSGHNTEAFF.